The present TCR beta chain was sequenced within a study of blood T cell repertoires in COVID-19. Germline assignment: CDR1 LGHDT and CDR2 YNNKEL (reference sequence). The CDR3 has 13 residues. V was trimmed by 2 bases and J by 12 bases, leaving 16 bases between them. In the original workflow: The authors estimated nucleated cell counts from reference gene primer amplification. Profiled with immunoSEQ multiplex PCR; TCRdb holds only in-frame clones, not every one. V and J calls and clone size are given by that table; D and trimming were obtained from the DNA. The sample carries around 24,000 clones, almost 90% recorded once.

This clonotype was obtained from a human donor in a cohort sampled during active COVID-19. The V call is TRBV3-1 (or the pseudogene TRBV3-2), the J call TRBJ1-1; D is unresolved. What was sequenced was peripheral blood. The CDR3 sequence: CASSQSTRGEPFF. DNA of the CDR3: TGTGCCAGCAGCCAATCCACACGGGGAGAACCTTTCTTT.